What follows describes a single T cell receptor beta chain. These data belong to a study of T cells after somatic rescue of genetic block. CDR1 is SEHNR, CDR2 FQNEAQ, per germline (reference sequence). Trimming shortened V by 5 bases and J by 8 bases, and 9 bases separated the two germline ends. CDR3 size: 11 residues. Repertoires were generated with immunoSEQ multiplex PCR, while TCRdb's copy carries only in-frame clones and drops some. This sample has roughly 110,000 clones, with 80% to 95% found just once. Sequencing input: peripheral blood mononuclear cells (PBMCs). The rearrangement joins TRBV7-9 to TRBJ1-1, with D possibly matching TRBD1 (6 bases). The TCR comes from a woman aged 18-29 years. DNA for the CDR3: TGTGCCAGCAGCCCCCAGGGGGAAGCTTTCTTT. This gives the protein CASSPQGEAFF. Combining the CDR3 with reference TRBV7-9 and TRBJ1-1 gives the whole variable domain DTGVSQNPRHKITKRGQNVTFRCDPISEHNRLYWYRQTLGQGPEFLTYFQNEAQLEKSRLLSDRFSAERPKGSFSTLEIQRTEQGDSAMYLCASSPQGEAFFGQGTRLTVV.